What follows is one T cell receptor (beta chain) and its context. No antigen is known for it. This specimen belongs to a study of OX40 agonist ivuxolimab in advanced cancers. Study at large: Earlier anti-PD-1, anti-PD-L1 or anti-CTLA-4 therapy was permitted; 40% had received some. Study results and limitations: CD8+ T cells showed, on average, more clonal expansion than CD4+ cells.

Repertoires were generated with immunoSEQ multiplex PCR, while TCRdb's copy carries only in-frame clones and drops some. The repertoire consists of about 25,000 clones, with around 80% occurring once and the leading ten covering roughly a quarter. The CDR3 totals 14 residues. The germline gives CDR1 SGDLS, CDR2 YYNGEE. The V gene end was trimmed by 3 bases and the J gene end by 8 bases; junction bases not matched to a gene: 7. The chain links TRBV9 to TRBJ1-2; 10 bases align to TRBD1. The material sequenced was CD4+ or CD8+ T cells sorted from blood, taken in a trial of the OX40 agonist ivuxolimab. The source is an adult with an advanced solid tumor such as melanoma, head and neck, liver or kidney cancer. The CDR3 reads CASSGGQGQGGYTF. The CDR3 DNA reads as TGTGCCAGCAGCGGGGGACAGGGGCAGGGAGGCTACACCTTC.